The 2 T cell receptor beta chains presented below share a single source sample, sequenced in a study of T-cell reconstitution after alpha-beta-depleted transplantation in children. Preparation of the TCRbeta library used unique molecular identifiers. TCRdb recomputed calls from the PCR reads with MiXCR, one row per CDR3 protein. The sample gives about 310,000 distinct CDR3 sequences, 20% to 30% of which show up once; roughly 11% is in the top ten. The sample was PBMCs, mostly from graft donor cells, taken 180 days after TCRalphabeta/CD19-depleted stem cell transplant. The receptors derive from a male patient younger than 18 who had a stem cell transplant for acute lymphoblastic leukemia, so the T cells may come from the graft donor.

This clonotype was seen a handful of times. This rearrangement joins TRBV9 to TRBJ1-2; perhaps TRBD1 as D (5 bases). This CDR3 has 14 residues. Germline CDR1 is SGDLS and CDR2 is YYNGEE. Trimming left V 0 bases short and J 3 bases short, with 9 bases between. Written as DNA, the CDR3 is TGTGCCAGCAGCGTAGCAGGGATCGACTATGGCTACACCTTC. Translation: CASSVAGIDYGYTF.

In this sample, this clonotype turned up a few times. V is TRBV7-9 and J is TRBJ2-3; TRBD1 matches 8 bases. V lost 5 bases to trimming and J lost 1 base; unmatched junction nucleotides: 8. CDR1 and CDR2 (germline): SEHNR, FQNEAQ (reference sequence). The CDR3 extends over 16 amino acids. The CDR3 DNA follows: TGTGCCAGCAGCCCATGGACAGGGCAGGGCACAGATACGCAGTATTTT. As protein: CASSPWTGQGTDTQYF.